This T cell receptor beta chain was obtained from a study of Ad26.COV2.S vaccination and SARS-CoV-2 variants. Germline-derived CDR1 and CDR2 are MNHEY and SVGAGI. The CDR3 runs to 12 residues. Trimming removed 8 bases from V and 7 bases from J, with 11 bases in between. TCRdb keeps only in-frame clones here, not all; method: immunoSEQ multiplex PCR. In the table there are approximately 97,000 clones, less than 85% of which are singletons. This sample comprised peripheral blood, obtained after recovery from COVID-19. The V and J genes are TRBV6-5 and TRBJ1-4; no firm D call. This receptor was taken from a human donor who had recovered from COVID-19. Written as DNA, the CDR3 is TGTGCCAGCCGTACAGATGTTGAAAAACTGTTTTTT. Its protein product is CASRTDVEKLFF.